The sequence of this TCR beta chain was determined in a study of cytomegalovirus exposure and HLA in healthy donors. Study conclusions and caveats: Over 150 TCR beta chains were listed as cytomegalovirus-associated.

This CDR3 has 15 residues. V was trimmed by 1 base and J by 4 bases, leaving 11 bases between them. Germline CDR1 is SGHTA and CDR2 is FQGNSA. PCR amplification relied on 60 Vbeta primers (plus 13 Jbeta primers). Libraries were prepared by immunoSEQ multiplex PCR; TCRdb keeps only in-frame clonotypes and omits some of them. Among about 64,000 clones listed, 85% to 90% were seen once. With regard to this clone: Its antigen is unidentified.

Material: PBMCs. The clonotype originates from a female donor in good health and CMV-seronegative. This chain joins TRBV7-2 and TRBJ1-5; D ambiguous. The CDR3 loop is CASSLGPGQNQPQHF. Here the CDR3 DNA reads TGTGCCAGCAGCTTAGGACCAGGTCAAAATCAGCCCCAGCATTTT. Filled out from reference TRBV7-2 and TRBJ1-5, the complete variable domain reads GAGVSQSPSNKVTEKGKDVELRCDPISGHTALYWYRQSLGQGLEFLIYFQGNSAPDKSGLPSDRFSAERTGGSVSTLTIQRTQQEDSAVYLCASSLGPGQNQPQHFGDGTRLSIL.